This TCR beta chain appears in the sequencing data of a study of cytomegalovirus exposure and HLA in healthy donors. Trimming cost V 5 bases and J 5 bases, with 18 bases left between them. The CDR3 has 15 residues. Looked up from germline, CDR1 is SGHVS and CDR2 is FQNEAQ. In the case of this clone: Its antigen is unidentified.

Primers: 60 Vbeta forward and 13 Jbeta reverse. As originally analysed: A later analysis counted 80 million or so unique TCR beta chains, roughly 11 million shared. The assay was immunoSEQ multiplex PCR, and TCRdb's table has in-frame clones only and misses some. That table gives V, J and clone size, and the DNA gave D and trimming. Of roughly 100,000 clones detected, around 84% appear once; the ten largest clones hold about a tenth. Study-level findings and limits: Association of 16,951 TCR beta sequences with HLA alleles was found at 0.05 false discovery rate in a later analysis. Specific recognition of CMV antigens was confirmed in vitro for a few chains (all CMV-associated). TCR beta chains numbering some 160 were designated cytomegalovirus-associated.

The TCR sequence derives from a human donor in good health. This rearrangement joins TRBV7-8 to TRBJ2-5; TRBD2 might be the D (6 bases). Sequenced input: PBMCs. The CDR3 spells CASSPRGGVMETQYF. CDR3 nucleotide sequence: TGTGCCAGCAGCCCAAGGGGCGGGGTGATGGAGACCCAGTACTTC. Supplemented by reference TRBV7-8 and TRBJ2-5, the full variable domain reads GAGVSQSPRYKVAKRGQDVALRCDPISGHVSLFWYQQALGQGPEFLTYFQNEAQLDKSGLPSDRFFAERPEGSVSTLKIQRTQQEDSAVYLCASSPRGGVMETQYFGPGTRLLVL.